The entry that follows covers one T cell receptor beta chain sequence. Repertoires were generated with immunoSEQ multiplex PCR, while TCRdb's copy carries only in-frame clones and drops some. This sample has 130,000 or so clones, with more than 90% found just once. The sample comes from a study of control samples from healthy donors and cancer patients. CDR1 and CDR2 (germline): MNHNY, SVGAGI (reference sequence). The V end lost 7 bases, the J end lost 1 base, and 18 bases lay between the germline ends. The CDR3 is 16 residues long. This clonotype was sampled from a young man in good health. J is TRBJ2-3 and V is TRBV6-6; D may be TRBD2 (5 bases). Sequencing was done on a sample of blood. The CDR3, as DNA: TGTGCCAGCAAGGGTAGTCTCGTCGGGGGCACAGATACGCAGTATTTT. It is translated as CASKGSLVGGTDTQYF.